The rows below give T cell receptor beta chains drawn from one sample of a study of HIV-infected patients and healthy controls. A single record per CDR3 protein comes from TCRdb applying MiXCR to the 5' RACE reads. The sample shows some 67,000 distinct CDR3 sequences, about 17% of them seen only once. Specimen: CD4+ T cells from blood. These receptor sequences come from a human donor in good health. Both conserved end residues are part of each CDR3.

cdr3_aa	v_call	j_call
CAIGPGQGNTDTQYF	TRBV10-3	TRBJ2-3
CSASTNEKLFF	TRBV20-1	TRBJ1-4
CASRSGKAEQYF	TRBV11-3	TRBJ2-7
CASSSPGLAGFADTQYF	TRBV5-6	TRBJ2-3
CASSLAGGPYNEQFF	TRBV28	TRBJ2-1
CASSLVGNQETQYF	TRBV7-2	TRBJ2-5
CASSSASGSYEQYF	TRBV7-9	TRBJ2-7
CASSHYGRHQPQHF	TRBV21-1	TRBJ1-5
CSATPMTSGVFTDTQYF	TRBV20-1	TRBJ2-3
CASSQEAVTYEQYF	TRBV14	TRBJ2-7
CAISGGQSQETQYF	TRBV10-3	TRBJ2-5
CASDRSGLRDNQPQHF	TRBV28	TRBJ1-5
CASRERNQPQHF	TRBV12-3/TRBV12-4	TRBJ1-5
CASSDSYFGDSNTDTQYF	TRBV6-4	TRBJ2-3
CASSLVPGYEQYF	TRBV7-8	TRBJ2-7
CSATDPKRVDQPQHF	TRBV20-1	TRBJ1-5
CASSSPFGKTSTDTQYF	TRBV7-8	TRBJ2-3
CASSQDRDYTSGQYF	TRBV4-2	TRBJ2-7
CSGQGAGYEQYF	TRBV29-1	TRBJ2-7
CASRPFTRGRSYEQYF	TRBV28	TRBJ2-7
CASSPPGPTTEAFF	TRBV9	TRBJ1-1
CASRQVDNSPLHF	TRBV19	TRBJ1-6
CASSWTSGLETQYF	TRBV2	TRBJ2-5
CASSYHQTGSNTEAFF	TRBV6-6	TRBJ1-1
CASSAQALGEAFF	TRBV4-2	TRBJ1-1
CSAGLSGRANEQFF	TRBV20-1	TRBJ2-1
CACREEGGIYTEAFF	TRBV6-5	TRBJ1-1
CASTKGPANYGYTF	TRBV6-1	TRBJ1-2
CASSYDPANSPLHF	TRBV6-5	TRBJ1-6
CASSQGLAGYEQFF	TRBV14	TRBJ2-1
CASSQEWETAKREYF	TRBV3-1	TRBJ2-5
CASSLEAGEMQEQYF	TRBV5-4	TRBJ2-7
CASSLTGIGNTIYF	TRBV7-2	TRBJ1-3
CSARRSRGRGNTEAFF	TRBV20-1	TRBJ1-1
CASSSLGPIYEQYF	TRBV19	TRBJ2-7
CASSFTGTTEAFF	TRBV7-3	TRBJ1-1
CASTGTGRGVSGANVLTF	TRBV12-3/TRBV12-4	TRBJ2-6
CASSNTVNTEAFF	TRBV19	TRBJ1-1
CASSKSRDTTYEQYF	TRBV5-4	TRBJ2-7
CASRATGVETQYF	TRBV12-3/TRBV12-4	TRBJ2-5
CSASPAANTGELFF	TRBV20-1	TRBJ2-2
CASSLAAVRTDTQYF	TRBV7-2	TRBJ2-3
CASSWGQAPYNEQFF	TRBV5-8	TRBJ2-1
CSARHTRGGVSEQFF	TRBV20-1	TRBJ2-1
CASSLLATNTEAFF	TRBV7-9	TRBJ1-1
CASSVSQGPPLSDEQFF	TRBV9	TRBJ2-1
CASSFQTPETQYF	TRBV5-1	TRBJ2-5
CASKGPWDEQFF	TRBV12-3/TRBV12-4	TRBJ2-1
CASRHFNEKLFF	TRBV12-3/TRBV12-4	TRBJ1-4
CASRSSGPPSRDTQYF	TRBV12-3/TRBV12-4	TRBJ2-3
CVSSGFSGLSSYEQYF	TRBV28	TRBJ2-7
CASSSSDRGMGNQPQHF	TRBV6-6	TRBJ1-5
CASSLEYEQYF	TRBV7-9	TRBJ2-7
CASSLSRSRDTGELFF	TRBV11-3	TRBJ2-2